This TCR beta chain was identified during a study of CD8 T cells in Susac syndrome. Study-wide background: Treatment at blood withdrawal was none, corticosteroids, or intravenous immunoglobulin alone in Susac syndrome patients.

Random hexamers primed reverse transcription of roughly 0.45 to 1 ug RNA. It was immunoSEQ multiplex PCR that amplified TCR beta CDR3 across 54 Vbeta and 13 Jbeta. TCRdb fed the immunoSEQ multiplex PCR reads into MiXCR, producing one record per CDR3 protein. The table shows roughly 200,000 distinct CDR3 sequences, with about 94% occurring only once. Findings of the study overall: By the study's own acknowledgment, its TCR sequencing and HLA analysis included relatively few individuals.

The sample holds a few counts of this clonotype. Its matching antigen is unknown. CDR3 length: 13 residues. V lost 4 bases and J lost 5; bases outside the gene matches: 6. Germline V gene data show CDR1 as GTSNPN and CDR2 as SVGIG (reference sequence). The source of this sequence is a human donor with Susac syndrome. The V and J genes are TRBV30 and TRBJ1-1; 8 positions match TRBD1. Sequenced: CD4+ T cells from PBMCs. The CDR3: CAWTRGPRTEAFF. The CDR3 DNA sequence: TGTGCCTGGACCAGGGGGCCGAGGACTGAAGCTTTCTTT.